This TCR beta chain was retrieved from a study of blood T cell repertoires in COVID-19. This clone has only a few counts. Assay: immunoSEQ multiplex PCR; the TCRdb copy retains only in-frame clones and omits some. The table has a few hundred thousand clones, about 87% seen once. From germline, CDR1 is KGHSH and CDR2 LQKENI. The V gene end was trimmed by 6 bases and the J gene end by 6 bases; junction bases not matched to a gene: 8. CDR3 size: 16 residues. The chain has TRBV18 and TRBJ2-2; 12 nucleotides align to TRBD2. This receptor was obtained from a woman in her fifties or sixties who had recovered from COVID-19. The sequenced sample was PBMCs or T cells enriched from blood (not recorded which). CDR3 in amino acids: CASSPPLAGGSGELFF. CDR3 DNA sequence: TGTGCCAGCTCTCCCCCCCTAGCGGGGGGGTCCGGGGAGCTGTTTTTT.